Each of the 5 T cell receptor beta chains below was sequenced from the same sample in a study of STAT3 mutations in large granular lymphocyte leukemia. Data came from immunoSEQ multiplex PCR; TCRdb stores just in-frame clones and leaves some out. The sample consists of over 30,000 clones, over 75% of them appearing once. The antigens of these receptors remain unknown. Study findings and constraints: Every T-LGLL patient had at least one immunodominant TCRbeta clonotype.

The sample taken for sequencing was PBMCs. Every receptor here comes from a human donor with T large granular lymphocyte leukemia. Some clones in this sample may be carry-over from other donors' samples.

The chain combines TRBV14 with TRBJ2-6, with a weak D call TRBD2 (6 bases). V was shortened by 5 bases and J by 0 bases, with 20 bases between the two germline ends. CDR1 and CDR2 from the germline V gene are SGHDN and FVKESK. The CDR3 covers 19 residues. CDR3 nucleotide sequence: TGTGCCAGCAGCTACTCCTGGAGGGTCCTCCCCTCTGGGGCCAACGTCCTGACTTTC. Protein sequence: CASSYSWRVLPSGANVLTF.

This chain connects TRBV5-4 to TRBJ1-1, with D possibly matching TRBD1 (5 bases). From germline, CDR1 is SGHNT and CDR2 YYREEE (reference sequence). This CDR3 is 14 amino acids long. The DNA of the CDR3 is TGTGCTCTAACCCGGGGACTCGGGAACACTGAAGCTTTCTTT. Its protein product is CALTRGLGNTEAFF.

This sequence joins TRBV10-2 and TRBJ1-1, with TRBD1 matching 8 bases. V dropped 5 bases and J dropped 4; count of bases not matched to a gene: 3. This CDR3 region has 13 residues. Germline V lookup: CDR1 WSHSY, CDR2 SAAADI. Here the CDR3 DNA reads TGCGCCAGCAGTCAGGGGGCTGGCACTGAAGCTTTCTTT. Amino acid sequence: CASSQGAGTEAFF.

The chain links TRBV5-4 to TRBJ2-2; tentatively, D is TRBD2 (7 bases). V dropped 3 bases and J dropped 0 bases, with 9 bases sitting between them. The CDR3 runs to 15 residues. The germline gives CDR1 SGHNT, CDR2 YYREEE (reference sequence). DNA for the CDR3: TGTGCCAGCAGCTGGGGGGGCTCGAACACCGGGGAGCTGTTTTTT. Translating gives CASSWGGSNTGELFF. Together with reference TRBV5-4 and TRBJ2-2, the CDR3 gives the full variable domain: ETGVTQSPTHLIKTRGQQVTLRCSSQSGHNTVSWYQQALGQGPQFIFQYYREEENGRGNFPPRFSGLQFPNYSSELNVNALELDDSALYLCASSWGGSNTGELFFGEGSRLTVL.

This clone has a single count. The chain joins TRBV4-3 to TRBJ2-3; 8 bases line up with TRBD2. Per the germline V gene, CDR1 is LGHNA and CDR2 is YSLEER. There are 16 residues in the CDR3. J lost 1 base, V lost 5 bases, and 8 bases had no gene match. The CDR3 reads CASSSDGGGRTDTQYF. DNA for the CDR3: TGCGCCAGCAGCTCAGACGGGGGGGGGCGCACAGATACGCAGTATTTT.